This T cell receptor (beta chain) was identified in a study of blood T cells in healthy people across ages. Germline V gene sequence: CDR1 SGHRS, CDR2 YFSETQ. The CDR3 covers 14 residues. This clonotype turned up a few times. For the second PCR, which ran for about 6 to 11 cycles, a sample-barcoded 5' primer and a J-beta primer mix were used. TCRdb analysed the 5' RACE reads with MiXCR anew, one entry per CDR3 protein. The table shows roughly 800,000 distinct CDR3 sequences, with 25% occurring only once. These data are also associated with another study on T cells of mothers and their children.

The chain combines TRBV5-1 with TRBJ2-5; 11 positions agree with TRBD1. TRBJ2-1 matches the DNA end more closely, so the J call is doubtful. The clonotype comes from a boy between 10 and 17 years old in good health. The sequenced material came from blood. The CDR3: CASSAGQGGNEQFF. Written as DNA, the CDR3 is TGCGCCAGCAGCGCGGGACAGGGGGGCAATGAGCAGTTCTTC.